This TCR beta chain was identified in a study of cytomegalovirus exposure and HLA in healthy donors. A remark on this clone: Its matching antigen is unknown.

It was with 60 Vbeta and 13 Jbeta primers that the PCR ran. Libraries were prepared by immunoSEQ multiplex PCR; TCRdb keeps only in-frame clonotypes and omits some of them. This sample yields approximately 210,000 clones, of which more than 75% are seen a single time; approximately 0.4% belongs to the top ten. Findings of the study overall: The authors considered a cluster of highly shared sequence variants likely to be a sequencing artifact.

The CDR3 covers 13 residues. The germline CDR1 and CDR2 sequences are SGDLS and YYNGEE. V dropped 7 bases and J dropped 3; count of bases not matched to a gene: 3. V gene TRBV9 combines with J gene TRBJ2-2, with 7 nucleotides matching TRBD2. The receptor comes from a male donor in good health and CMV-seropositive. The sequencing sample was made of PBMCs. In DNA form, the CDR3 reads TGTGCCAGCGGGGGGGTATACACCGGGGAGCTGTTTTTT. It translates to CASGGVYTGELFF. Filled out from reference TRBV9 and TRBJ2-2, the complete variable domain reads DSGVTQTPKHLITATGQRVTLRCSPRSGDLSVYWYQQSLDQGLQFLIQYYNGEERAKGNILERFSAQQFPDLHSELNLSSLELGDSALYFCASGGVYTGELFFGEGSRLTVL.